A single sample gave rise to the 12 T cell receptor beta chains below, sequenced in a study of blood T cell repertoires in COVID-19. Sequencing was performed with immunoSEQ multiplex PCR; in TCRdb, only in-frame clones are kept and a portion is missing. The table includes about 110,000 clones, about 88% detected once. The specimen was peripheral blood. Source of these receptors: a human donor in a cohort sampled during active COVID-19.

The V gene is TRBV18, the J gene TRBJ1-1, with D perhaps TRBD1 (5 bases). The ends were cut back, 3 bases at V and 5 bases at J, with 19 bases in the middle. Germline V gene sequence: CDR1 KGHSH, CDR2 LQKENI. This CDR3 spans 16 amino acids. The CDR3 sequence: CASSPPRGGGTTEAFF. In DNA form, the CDR3 reads TGTGCCAGCTCACCCCCGCGGGGCGGGGGAACAACTGAAGCTTTCTTT.

This sequence joins TRBV6-6 and TRBJ1-1; weak D call: TRBD1 (5 bases). CDR3 length: 16 residues. Germline loops: CDR1 MNHNY, CDR2 SVGAGI (reference sequence). V lost 5 bases and J lost 2, with 18 bases in between. The CDR3 coding sequence is TGTGCCAGCAGTAACGGGGGGTTTGGGGCCAACACTGAAGCTTTCTTT. This codes for CASSNGGFGANTEAFF.

The chain joins TRBV4-2 to TRBJ2-7, with TRBD1 identical over 7 bases. Germline CDR1 is LGHNA and CDR2 is YNFKEQ. The CDR3 loop spans 13 amino acids. After removal of 1 base from V and 6 bases from J, the junction contained 3 bases not matched to a gene. Here the CDR3 reads CASSQGQGGEQYF. The CDR3 DNA reads as TGTGCCAGCAGCCAAGGACAGGGCGGCGAGCAGTACTTC.

The chain links TRBV28 to TRBJ2-7; D perhaps matches TRBD2 (5 bases). In germline, CDR1 is MDHEN, CDR2 SYDVKM. V gave up 3 bases and J gave up 6 bases, with 12 bases separating them. The CDR3 loop spans 13 amino acids. The CDR3 is CASSLGTGLEQYF. Here the CDR3 DNA reads TGTGCCAGCAGTTTGGGCACCGGACTCGAGCAGTACTTC.

The genes are TRBV7-9 and TRBJ2-3; possible D gene TRBD2, 5 bases. The V gene lost 4 bases and the J gene lost 3 bases, with 8 bases spanning the gap. Germline V gene data show CDR1 as SEHNR and CDR2 as FQNEAQ (reference sequence). CDR3 size: 13 residues. This CDR3 reads CASSSDFTDTQYF. The CDR3 nucleotides are TGTGCCAGCAGCTCGGACTTTACAGATACGCAGTATTTT.

The chain has TRBV7-2 and TRBJ2-7; 8 bases map to TRBD2. Losses at the gene ends were 2 bases for V and 5 bases for J; bases not matched to a gene: 8. Germline lookup yields CDR1 SGHTA and CDR2 FQGNSA. The CDR3 has 15 residues. The CDR3, as DNA: TGTGCCAGCAGCTTATCAGGACTAGCAATCCACGAGCAGTACTTC. It codes for CASSLSGLAIHEQYF.

The V gene is TRBV5-1, the J gene TRBJ2-7; D is possibly TRBD2 (6 bases). The V end lost 0 bases, the J end lost 5 bases, and 12 bases lay between the germline ends. CDR1 and CDR2 from the germline V gene are SGHRS and YFSETQ. This CDR3 contains 14 residues. The CDR3, as DNA: TGCGCCAGCAGCTTGGGTGGGGGGAGAAACGAGCAGTACTTC. Translating it yields CASSLGGGRNEQYF.

The J gene is TRBJ2-1, the V gene TRBV27, with 13 bases lining up with TRBD2. In germline, CDR1 is MNHEY, CDR2 SMNVEV (reference sequence). The ends lost 2 bases at V and 5 bases at J; junction bases unmatched: 3. The length of the CDR3 is 16 residues. The chain's CDR3 is CASSLEGLAGNNEQFF. The CDR3 nucleotides read TGTGCCAGCAGTTTAGAGGGACTAGCGGGGAACAATGAGCAGTTCTTC.

Note on this clone: The identical CDR3 is also encoded by other nucleotide sequences in the sample. The chain carries TRBV5-1 and TRBJ1-1; D gene uncertain. Germline-derived CDR1 and CDR2 are SGHRS and YFSETQ. The CDR3 length is 13 residues. Trimming shortened V by 5 bases and J by 4 bases, and 12 bases separated the two germline ends. Written as DNA, the CDR3 is TGCGCCAGCAGTCTAGCCGGGTTCACTGAAGCTTTCTTT. This sequence encodes CASSLAGFTEAFF.

The chain combines TRBV6-2 or TRBV6-3 with TRBJ2-5; TRBD2 agrees at 13 bases. The CDR3 is 15 amino acids. Germline V CDR1 and CDR2: MNHEY, SVGEGT. The ends lost 4 bases at V and 4 bases at J; junction bases unmatched: 3. CDR3 nucleotides: TGTGCCAGCAGTTGGACTAGCGGGAGTGGAGAGACCCAGTACTTC. Translation: CASSWTSGSGETQYF.

This clone was counted a few times. V and J are TRBV2 and TRBJ1-3; the D is unclear. The CDR3 contains 14 residues. In germline, CDR1 is SNHLY, CDR2 FYNNEI. Trimming cost V 6 bases and J 0 bases, with 9 bases left between them. The CDR3 bases are TGTGCCAGCAGCGGGTCGTCCTCTGGAAACACCATATATTTT. This sequence encodes CASSGSSSGNTIYF.

V usage is TRBV7-6 and J usage is TRBJ1-1; possibly TRBD1 for D (5 bases). Germline V lookup: CDR1 SGHVS, CDR2 FNYEAQ. The germline V and J ends were trimmed by 3 bases and 5 bases, with 13 bases remaining between them. The CDR3 has 14 amino acids. The CDR3 here is CASSLGGGGTEAFF. DNA of the CDR3: TGTGCCAGCAGCTTGGGCGGGGGGGGGACTGAAGCTTTCTTT.